This paragraph reports one T cell receptor beta chain. Its antigen is still unknown. These data are taken from a study of early T cells in non-severe SARS-CoV-2 infection. Across the whole study: Bulk RNA isolated from unsorted whole blood underwent sequencing; chains were not paired. Study-wide results and limits: VDJdb-based matching was biased toward anti-spike CD8 responses and missed private and CD4 specificities.

This CDR3 has 11 amino acids. Trimming took 7 bases from V and 5 from J, leaving 11 bases between them. The germline CDR1 and CDR2 sequences are SQVTM and ANQGSEA. cDNA molecules, individually, were tagged with unique molecular identifiers. TCRdb recomputed calls from the 5' RACE reads with MiXCR, one row per CDR3 protein. Of tens of thousands of distinct CDR3 sequences listed, approximately 12% are singletons. The sample taken for sequencing was whole blood. The receptor was derived from an adult who was a healthcare worker with PCR-confirmed SARS-CoV-2 infection or an uninfected control (not recorded which). This chain links TRBV29-1 with TRBJ1-1; no definite D call. The CDR3 loop reads CSAGRGTEAFF. The CDR3, as DNA: TGCAGCGCTGGACGGGGTACTGAAGCTTTCTTT. The full variable domain, with the rest looked up from reference TRBV29-1 and TRBJ1-1, is SAVISQKPSRDICQRGTSLTIQCQVDSQVTMMFWYRQQPGQSLTLIATANQGSEATYESGFVIDKFPISRPNLTFSTLTVSNMSPEDSSIYLCSAGRGTEAFFGQGTRLTVV.